This T cell receptor (beta chain) was sequenced during a study of blood T cell repertoires in COVID-19. The wider study: PBMCs, B-cell-depleted T cells, or T cells provided the cDNA or gDNA that made up the material.

Germline V gene sequence: CDR1 SEHNR, CDR2 FQNEAQ (reference sequence). The CDR3 extends over 19 amino acids. J lost 2 bases, V lost 4 bases, and 15 bases had no gene match. Generated by immunoSEQ multiplex PCR, the TCRdb table keeps only in-frame clones and is missing some. The data show about 100,000 clones, 90% to 95% seen once. The TCR was taken from a man in his 60s with acute or convalescent COVID-19. The material sequenced was peripheral blood. The V gene is TRBV7-9, the J gene TRBJ2-1; 9 nucleotides match TRBD2. The CDR3 loop reads CASSSIAGLAGGTYNEQFF. In DNA form, the CDR3 reads TGTGCCAGCAGCTCTATTGCAGGGCTCGCGGGAGGGACCTACAATGAGCAGTTCTTC.